What follows describes a single T cell receptor (beta chain). This sample stems from a study of blood T cell repertoires in COVID-19. Overall study context: Sample material is recorded as cDNA or gDNA derived from T cells, B-cell-depleted T cells, or PBMCs.

Germline CDR1 is MNHEY and CDR2 is SVGAGI. The V end was cut by 6 bases, the J end by 0 bases, with 9 bases between. The CDR3 spans 15 residues. Data came from immunoSEQ multiplex PCR; TCRdb stores just in-frame clones and leaves some out. This sample has 55,000 to 75,000 clones, with roughly 89% found just once. The receptor's source is a man aged 55 to 70 with acute or convalescent COVID-19. V gene TRBV6-5 combines with J gene TRBJ1-6; no definite D call. Specimen: peripheral blood. As DNA, the CDR3 is TGTGCCAGCAGGAGCCCAAGCTCCTATAATTCACCCCTCCACTTT. Translating it yields CASRSPSSYNSPLHF.